The sequence of this T cell receptor (beta chain) was determined in a study of liver allograft versus peripheral blood T cells (dated by TCRdb to the early 2020s). Looking at the study overall: In liver transplant recipients, the study looked at T cell receptor repertoires in the peripheral blood and set them against the repertoires found within the transplanted livers.

V is cut by 3 bases and J by 4 bases, and the space between the germline ends is 7 bases. Including the terminal cysteine and phenylalanine, the CDR3 comprises 13 residues. Of the read, only the CDR3 DNA is kept; its 39 bases are in frame from base 1. CDR1 and CDR2 (SQVTM, ANQGSEA) derive from the germline V gene. The full study reports these points: T cell receptor repertoires inside liver allografts were reported to be different from the repertoires detected in peripheral blood.

The instrument was an Illumina MiSeq. TCRdb trimmed the raw reads at Q25, called clones with MiXCR and kept productive beta chains. Each entry is one CDR3 protein sequence, shown with its most common DNA and genes. Present in this sample are approximately 10,000 distinct CDR3 sequences, approximately 19% of which were seen just once. The ten largest clones take up 1.7% of the sample. By how much of the sample it makes up, this clonotype is medium-sized (0.01 to 0.1%). It has no known antigen specificity. Per-base qualities were not stored, and no clone one base away is much larger. The chain employs TRBV29-1 and TRBJ2-6; the D gene identity is not certain. The sequence derives from a human patient who had a liver transplant. Some T cells may be donor cells from the graft after a transplant. The nucleotides read TGCAGCGTTGACAGGTACGGGGCCAACGTCCTGACTTTC. The translation is CSVDRYGANVLTF.